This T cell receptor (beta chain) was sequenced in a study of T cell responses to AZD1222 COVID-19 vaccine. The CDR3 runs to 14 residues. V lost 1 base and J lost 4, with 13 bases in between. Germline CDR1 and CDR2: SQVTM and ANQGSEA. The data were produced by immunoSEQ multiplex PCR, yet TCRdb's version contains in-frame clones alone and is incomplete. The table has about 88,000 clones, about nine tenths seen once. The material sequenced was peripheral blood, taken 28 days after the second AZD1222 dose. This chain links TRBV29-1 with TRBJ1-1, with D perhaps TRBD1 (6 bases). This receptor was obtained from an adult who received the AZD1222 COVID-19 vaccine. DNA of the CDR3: TGCAGCGTTGAAGGTGGGGGCTGGGGCACTGAAGCTTTCTTT. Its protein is CSVEGGGWGTEAFF.